The rows below give T cell receptor beta chains drawn from one sample of a study of blood T cell repertoires in COVID-19. Produced via immunoSEQ multiplex PCR; TCRdb's table is partial and in-frame only. Of 50,000 to 60,000 clones in the sample, around nine tenths were seen once. Sequenced material: peripheral blood. The receptors shown here come from a human donor in a cohort sampled during active COVID-19. Each CDR3 is given with its conserved first and last residue.

V	length	J	CDR3
TRBV7-3	15	TRBJ2-5	CASTKGGRRQETQYF
TRBV5-6	15	TRBJ1-1	CASSLGARANTEAFF
TRBV14	14	TRBJ1-1	CASSQVSGWKAAFF
TRBV2	15	TRBJ2-2	CASRSTGGYTGELFF
TRBV4-3	18	TRBJ2-2	CASSQDMLAGSNTGELFF
TRBV19	14	TRBJ2-5	CASSIYLGAGTQYF
TRBV19	14	TRBJ2-5	CASRARGAGETQYF
TRBV5-1	14	TRBJ2-3	CASRPDGSLDTQYF
TRBV7-3	17	TRBJ2-1	CASSLSVGLAGENEQFF
TRBV3-1/TRBV3-2	18	TRBJ2-2	CASSQKTISGGYTGELFF
TRBV3-1/TRBV3-2	17	TRBJ2-1	CASSPTPIRGSYNEQFF
TRBV7-2	13	TRBJ1-2	CASSSGQVQGYTF
TRBV25-1	16	TRBJ1-2	CASSGDRGRENYGYTF
TRBV5-4	14	TRBJ2-3	CASSFQGGTDTQYF
TRBV29-1	14	TRBJ2-1	CSVEWAKHNNEQFF
TRBV5-5	15	TRBJ1-3	CASSLGRGSGNTIYF
TRBV3-1/TRBV3-2	19	TRBJ2-6	CASSQETPQGNSGANVLTF
TRBV30	16	TRBJ2-5	CAWSDRAGTGSETQYF
TRBV19	16	TRBJ1-5	CASSIERAWGNQPQHF
TRBV19	18	TRBJ2-5	CASSIAPLGGGPQETQYF
TRBV19	16	TRBJ1-3	CASSTADRVSGNTIYF